One and the same sample provided the 27 T cell receptor beta chains below, sequenced in a study of T cells expressing NK-cell markers. TCRdb reprocessed the 5' RACE reads and reports one entry per CDR3 protein, with no DNA. The sample holds about 550,000 distinct CDR3 sequences. Sample: blood T cells: a sorted CD56 or NKG2C T cell subset, CD4+ or CD8+ T cells, or bulk PBMC T cells (not recorded which). The receptors originated from a man aged 18-30 years in good health.

The CDR3: CASSRSGTDGANVLTF. This sequence joins TRBV4-1 and TRBJ2-6; TCRdb designates TRBD1, a call that cannot be tested without DNA. CDR1 and CDR2 from the germline V gene are MGHRA and YSYEKL. The CDR3 extends over 16 amino acids.

This rearrangement joins TRBV24-1 to TRBJ2-1; TCRdb reports TRBD1, a call that lacks DNA to check it against. Germline values: CDR1 KGHDR, CDR2 SFDVKD. This CDR3 has 13 residues. CDR3: CATSQGARDEQFF.

The chain recombines TRBV5-1 with TRBJ2-3; as DNA is missing, the TRBD2 call by TCRdb cannot be tested. Germline assignment: CDR1 SGHRS and CDR2 YFSETQ. This CDR3 is built from 15 residues. The CDR3 protein is CASSTGTSGARPQYF. The whole variable domain, remainder taken from reference TRBV5-1 and TRBJ2-3, is KAGVTQTPRYLIKTRGQQVTLSCSPISGHRSVSWYQQTPGQGLQFLFEYFSETQRNKGNFPGRFSGRQFSNSRSEMNVSTLELGDSALYLCASSTGTSGARPQYFGPGTRLTVL.

V and J are TRBV12-3 or TRBV12-4 and TRBJ2-7; there is no DNA to check the TCRdb D call of TRBD1. The CDR3 extends over 15 amino acids. CDR3 residues: CASSIGTGGIYEQYF.

The chain recombines TRBV20-1 with TRBJ2-5; no DNA is available, so the TRBD2 call from TCRdb remains unchecked. The CDR3 covers 15 residues. Germline CDR1 reads DFQATT; CDR2 reads SNEGSKA (reference sequence). CDR3 region: CSATGTSGYQETQYF.

The chain recombines TRBV28 with TRBJ2-1; TCRdb designates TRBD2, a call that cannot be tested without DNA. Looked up from germline, CDR1 is MDHEN and CDR2 is SYDVKM. CDR3 length equals 15 residues. CDR3 protein: CASSVSGGDYNEQFF. Drawing the rest from reference TRBV28 and TRBJ2-1, the complete variable domain is DVKVTQSSRYLVKRTGEKVFLECVQDMDHENMFWYRQDPGLGLRLIYFSYDVKMKEKGDIPEGYSVSREKKERFSLILESASTNQTSMYLCASSVSGGDYNEQFFGPGTRLTVL.

The chain recombines TRBV20-1 with TRBJ2-7; TCRdb returns TRBD1, unconfirmable since there is no DNA. CDR3 size: 17 residues. CDR1 is DFQATT, CDR2 SNEGSKA, per germline (reference sequence). CDR3 sequence: CSASIPTRGLFSYEQYF.

The chain couples TRBV9 to TRBJ2-1; TCRdb selects TRBD2, and the lack of DNA leaves this call unchecked. This CDR3 contains 15 residues. The germline V gene has CDR1 SGDLS and CDR2 YYNGEE. The CDR3 sequence: CASSDGRTSPNEQFF. Full variable domain (remainder filled in from reference TRBV9 and TRBJ2-1): DSGVTQTPKHLITATGQRVTLRCSPRSGDLSVYWYQQSLDQGLQFLIQYYNGEERAKGNILERFSAQQFPDLHSELNLSSLELGDSALYFCASSDGRTSPNEQFFGPGTRLTVL.

The chain has TRBV12-3 or TRBV12-4 and TRBJ1-4; no DNA is available, so the TRBD1 call from TCRdb remains unchecked. CDR3 size: 14 residues. This chain's CDR3 is CASRQGVPNEKLFF.

The V and J genes are TRBV5-1 and TRBJ1-2; TCRdb reports TRBD1, a call that lacks DNA to check it against. The germline V gene has CDR1 SGHRS and CDR2 YFSETQ. There are 14 residues in the CDR3. The CDR3 loop is CASSQGGPGYGYTF.

The J gene is TRBJ1-2, the V gene TRBV29-1. The CDR3 length is 12 residues. In germline, CDR1 is SQVTM, CDR2 ANQGSEA. The CDR3 loop is CSVLGGLYGYTF.

The chain employs TRBV6-5 and TRBJ1-4; TCRdb's D gene call, TRBD1, goes unchecked for lack of DNA. CDR3 length equals 13 residues. Germline values: CDR1 MNHEY, CDR2 SVGAGI. CDR3 in amino acids: CAADQGGDEKLFF.

The chain has TRBV6-1 and TRBJ1-1; the D call of TRBD1 rests on TCRdb alone, since no DNA is present to check it. CDR1 is MNHNS, CDR2 SASEGT, per germline. The CDR3 loop spans 14 amino acids. The chain's CDR3 is CASSEKTVGTEAFF.

The genes are TRBV27 and TRBJ1-5; TCRdb selects TRBD1, and the lack of DNA leaves this call unchecked. The CDR3 is made up of 13 amino acids. CDR1 and CDR2 from the germline V gene are MNHEY and SMNVEV (reference sequence). The chain's CDR3 is CATGGGSNQPQHF.

The rearrangement joins TRBV5-1 to TRBJ2-7; the TCRdb D gene call, TRBD1, has no DNA to confirm it. CDR1 SGHRS and CDR2 YFSETQ come from the germline V gene. CDR3 length: 15 residues. The CDR3 loop is CASSPKGTGKSEQYF. The whole variable domain, remainder taken from reference TRBV5-1 and TRBJ2-7, is KAGVTQTPRYLIKTRGQQVTLSCSPISGHRSVSWYQQTPGQGLQFLFEYFSETQRNKGNFPGRFSGRQFSNSRSEMNVSTLELGDSALYLCASSPKGTGKSEQYFGPGTRLTVT.

The chain couples TRBV12-3 or TRBV12-4 to TRBJ2-3; the TCRdb call, TRBD2, lacks DNA for checking. The CDR3 covers 16 residues. This CDR3 reads CASSSSGTSGRYTQYF.

The gene calls are TRBV7-2 and TRBJ2-7. Germline CDR1 and CDR2: SGHTA and FQGNSA. The CDR3 has 14 residues. The CDR3 sequence is CASSLADVWYEQYF.

The chain employs TRBV29-1 and TRBJ2-3; with no DNA, the TCRdb D assignment of TRBD2 cannot be verified. CDR3 length: 15 amino acids. From germline, CDR1 is SQVTM and CDR2 ANQGSEA. This CDR3 is CSVVTAGGSTDTQYF.

This chain links TRBV12-3 or TRBV12-4 with TRBJ1-1; TCRdb returns TRBD1, unconfirmable since there is no DNA. The CDR3 runs to 15 residues. CDR3 amino acids: CASSPLGGLNTEAFF.

V is TRBV12-3 or TRBV12-4 and J is TRBJ2-1; lacking DNA, the TRBD1 call made by TCRdb goes unchecked. This CDR3 comprises 15 residues. CDR3 amino acids: CASSISGGGGDEQFF.

The chain joins TRBV29-1 to TRBJ1-2. CDR3 size: 13 residues. Per germline, CDR1 SQVTM and CDR2 ANQGSEA. The CDR3 here is CSVEIRRFGGYTF.

This rearrangement joins TRBV28 to TRBJ2-5. Germline lookup yields CDR1 MDHEN and CDR2 SYDVKM. This CDR3 has 16 amino acids. The chain's CDR3 is CASTLGGRGMEETQYF. The full variable domain, completed using reference TRBV28 and TRBJ2-5, is DVKVTQSSRYLVKRTGEKVFLECVQDMDHENMFWYRQDPGLGLRLIYFSYDVKMKEKGDIPEGYSVSREKKERFSLILESASTNQTSMYLCASTLGGRGMEETQYFGPGTRLLVL.

V usage is TRBV4-1 and J usage is TRBJ2-3. Germline V gene data show CDR1 as MGHRA and CDR2 as YSYEKL. The length of the CDR3 is 15 residues. The CDR3 is CASSQVTTDTDTQYF.

The chain is built from TRBV2 and TRBJ2-7; TCRdb's D call of TRBD2 is untestable without DNA. Germline V gives CDR1 SNHLY, CDR2 FYNNEI. The CDR3 consists of 14 residues. The CDR3 loop reads CASLVLGAGYEQYF.

The chain uses TRBV20-1 and TRBJ1-6; TCRdb's assignment of TRBD1 cannot be checked, as there is no DNA. Germline lookup yields CDR1 DFQATT and CDR2 SNEGSKA (reference sequence). This CDR3 region has 12 residues. The CDR3 is CSAPGEGSPLHF.

The CDR3 is CSARGGEWGNQPQHF. The chain combines TRBV20-1 with TRBJ1-5; TCRdb indicates TRBD1, and absent DNA this call remains unverified. The CDR3 totals 15 residues. Germline CDR1 DFQATT, CDR2 SNEGSKA (reference sequence).

The V call is TRBV12-3 or TRBV12-4, the J call TRBJ2-1. This CDR3 is 15 amino acids long. The CDR3 loop reads CASSLSGGGYNEQFF.